This T cell receptor beta chain was profiled in a study of blood T cell repertoires in COVID-19. The overall study: Sites in the United States, Italy and Spain provided acute and convalescent COVID-19 samples. Sample material is recorded as cDNA or gDNA derived from T cells, B-cell-depleted T cells, or PBMCs.

V lost 5 bases and J 2 bases, leaving 9 bases between the germline ends. In germline, CDR1 is LNHDA, CDR2 SQIVND (reference sequence). The CDR3 spans 13 residues. Data came from immunoSEQ multiplex PCR; TCRdb stores just in-frame clones and leaves some out. The sample has about 84,000 clones, approximately 86% seen once. Sequencing was performed on peripheral blood. The sequence came from an elderly man with active or convalescent COVID-19. This sequence joins TRBV19 and TRBJ2-5; D gene uncertain. The CDR3 reads CASSRHTQETQYF. The CDR3 bases are TGTGCCAGTAGTCGACATACACAAGAGACCCAGTACTTC.